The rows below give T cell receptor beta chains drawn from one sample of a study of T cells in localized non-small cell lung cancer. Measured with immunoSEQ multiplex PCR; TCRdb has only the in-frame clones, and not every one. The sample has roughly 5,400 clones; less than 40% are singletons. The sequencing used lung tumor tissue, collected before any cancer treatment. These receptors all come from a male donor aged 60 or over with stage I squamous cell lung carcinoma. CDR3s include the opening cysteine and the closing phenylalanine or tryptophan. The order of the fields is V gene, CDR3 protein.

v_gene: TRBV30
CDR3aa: CAWSVLGIRDTEAFF

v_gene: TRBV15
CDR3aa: CATSRDRAMNTEAFF

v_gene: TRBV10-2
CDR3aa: CASSYLGQGSEEQYF

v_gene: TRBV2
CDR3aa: CASSPQLVGTNQPQHF

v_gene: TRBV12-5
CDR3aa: CASGLIFEQYF

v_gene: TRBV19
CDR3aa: CASKPGVSSPSYEQYF

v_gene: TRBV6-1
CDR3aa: CASSEGIAGGGETQYF

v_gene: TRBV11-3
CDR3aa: CASSSQGAGAEAFF

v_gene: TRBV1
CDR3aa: CTSSQEQGHEQYF

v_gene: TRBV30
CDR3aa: CACHRTDRGNTGELFF

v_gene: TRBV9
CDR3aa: CASRKRDTAEAFF

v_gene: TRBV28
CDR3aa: CASSFYVGWTEAFF

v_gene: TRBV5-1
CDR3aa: CASSLDEGGYGYTF

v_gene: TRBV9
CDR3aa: CASSVGGGSYNEQFF

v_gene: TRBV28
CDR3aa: CASSFASYEQYF

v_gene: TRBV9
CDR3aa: CASRGRLNEQFF

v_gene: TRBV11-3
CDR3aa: CASSFATAGNTIYF

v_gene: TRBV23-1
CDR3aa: CASSFGTGAYTDTQYF

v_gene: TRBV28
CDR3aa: CASSFPGYYTEAFF

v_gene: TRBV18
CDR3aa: CASSPRQEGDGYTF

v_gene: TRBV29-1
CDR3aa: CSVATRGLQETQYF

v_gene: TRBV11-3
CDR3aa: CASSLSPSGYTGELFF

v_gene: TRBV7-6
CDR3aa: CASSPSWVDEKLFF

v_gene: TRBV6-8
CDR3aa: CASSYSTSRHNSPLHF

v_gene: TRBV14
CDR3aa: CASGTGETQYF

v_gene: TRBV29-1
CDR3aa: CSVVWGDTEAFF

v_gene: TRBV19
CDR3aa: CASRYQGARGYTF

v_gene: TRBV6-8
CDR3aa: CASSYSGTGAYYEQYF

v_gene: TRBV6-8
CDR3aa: CASSVGSADTQYF

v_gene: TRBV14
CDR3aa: CASSRNPGDQETQYF

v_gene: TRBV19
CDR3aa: CASSIFPGNIQYF

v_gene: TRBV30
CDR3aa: CAWSVRGTGTPFF

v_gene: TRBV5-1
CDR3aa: CASSLAISGDTGELFF

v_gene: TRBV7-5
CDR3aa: CASSQTGTNEKLFF

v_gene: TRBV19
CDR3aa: CASSSGQGVSPLHF

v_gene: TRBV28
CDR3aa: CASSFGLAGEQYF

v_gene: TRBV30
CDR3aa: CAWDWGGNTIYF

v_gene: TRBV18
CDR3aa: CASSPESSNQPQHF

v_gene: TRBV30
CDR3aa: CAWEDSLNTGELFF

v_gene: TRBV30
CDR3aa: CAWNLGGEQYF

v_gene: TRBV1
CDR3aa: CASSQGWGSYEQYF

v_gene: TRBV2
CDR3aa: CASSVASTGEPYEQYF